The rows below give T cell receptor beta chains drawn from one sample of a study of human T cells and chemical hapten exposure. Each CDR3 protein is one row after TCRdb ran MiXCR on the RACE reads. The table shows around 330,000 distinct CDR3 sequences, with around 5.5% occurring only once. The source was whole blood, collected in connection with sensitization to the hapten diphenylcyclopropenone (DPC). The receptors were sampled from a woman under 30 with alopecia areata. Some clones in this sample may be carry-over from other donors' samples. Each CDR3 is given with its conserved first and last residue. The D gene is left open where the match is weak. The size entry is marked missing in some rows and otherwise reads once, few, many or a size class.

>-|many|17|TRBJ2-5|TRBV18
TGTGCCAGCTCACCACCGGCGGGAAGGCCTTTCGGAGAGACCCAGTACTTC
CASSPPAGRPFGETQYF
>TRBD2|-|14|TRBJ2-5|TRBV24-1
TGTGCCACTTCCACCGGGGGAGGGGAAGAGGCCCAGTACTTC
CATSTGGGEEAQYF
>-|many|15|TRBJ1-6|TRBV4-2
TGTGCCAGCAGCCAAGATCAGGACAGCAATTCACCCCTCCACTTT
CASSQDQDSNSPLHF
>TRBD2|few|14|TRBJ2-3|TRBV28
TGTGCCAGCAGTGGCGGGACTAGCGGGGAAGCGCAGTATTTT
CASSGGTSGEAQYF
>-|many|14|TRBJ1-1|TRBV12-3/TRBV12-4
TGTGCCAGCAGTTTTAGGGGGGGAGGGCTCGACGCTTTCTTT
CASSFRGGGLDAFF
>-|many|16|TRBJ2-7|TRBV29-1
TGCAGCGTTGAAGTGGTCACAGGGCGAAGGGCCTACGAGCAGTACTTC
CSVEVVTGRRAYEQYF
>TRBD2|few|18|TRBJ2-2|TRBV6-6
TGTGCCAGCAACCCGGGACTAGCGGGGGGGCCGAACACCGGGGAGCTGTTTTTT
CASNPGLAGGPNTGELFF
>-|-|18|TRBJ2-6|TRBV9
TGTGCCAGCAGCCCGATGACAGGGAGGAGCTCTGGGGCCAACGTCCTGACTTTC
CASSPMTGRSSGANVLTF
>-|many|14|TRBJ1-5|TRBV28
TGTGCCAGCAGTTTAGGGTGGGGGAATCAGCCCCAGCATTTT
CASSLGWGNQPQHF
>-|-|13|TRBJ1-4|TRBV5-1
TGCGCCAGCAGCTTGCCCGGGTTAGAAAAACTGTTTTTT
CASSLPGLEKLFF
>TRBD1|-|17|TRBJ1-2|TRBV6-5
TGTGCCAGCAGTTACTCCCTCCCGGGACAGGGGAACTATGGCTACACCTTC
CASSYSLPGQGNYGYTF
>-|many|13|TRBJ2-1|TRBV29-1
TGCAGCGTGACAGGGTTTAGGAGGGGTGAGCAGTTCTTC
CSVTGFRRGEQFF
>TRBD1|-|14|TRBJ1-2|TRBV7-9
TGTGCCACACAGGGGTCCCCAGCAGCCTATGGCTACACCTTC
CATQGSPAAYGYTF
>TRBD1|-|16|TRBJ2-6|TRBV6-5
TGTGCCAGCAGCGACCAGGGGGCACGGGGGGCCAACGTCCTGACTTTC
CASSDQGARGANVLTF
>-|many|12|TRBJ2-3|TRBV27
TGTGCCAGCAGTTTACTTGGGGATACGCAGTATTTT
CASSLLGDTQYF